This paragraph reports one T cell receptor beta chain. Its cognate antigen has yet to be identified. The record has no base qualities; no much larger clone is one base away. This specimen belongs to a study of OX40 agonist ivuxolimab in advanced cancers. Context from the whole study: Ivuxolimab, which targeted the costimulatory receptor OX40 (CD134), was an agonistic, fully human IgG2 monoclonal antibody. Peripheral TCRbeta sequencing was intended to test whether TCR sequence diversity was altered and clonal T-cell expansion was caused by ivuxolimab. Among the 50 to 55 dose-escalation patients, 19 had hepatocellular carcinoma, 15 or so melanoma, 9 renal cell carcinoma and 9 head and neck cancer. The paper covers the monotherapy dose-escalation part of the phase I ivuxolimab trial, which included N = 52 patients. Intravenous ivuxolimab was administered to patients every 2 weeks at six dose levels: 0.01, 0.1, 0.3, 1.5, 3 and 10 mg/kg. Patients were allowed to have had prior anti-PD-1, anti-PD-L1 or anti-CTLA-4 therapy, and roughly 40% of the dose-escalation patients had previously received checkpoint inhibitors. The dose-escalation cohort was roughly 80% male with a mean age of roughly 60 years, ranging from roughly 20 to 80. Partial responses occurred in three dose-escalation patients, of whom one had hepatocellular carcinoma and two had cutaneous melanoma. Points the paper makes about the study in general: Low levels of normalized T-cell clonal expansion were also seen in some nonresponding patients. Clonal expansion of both CD4+ and CD8+ blood T cells was observed from baseline to week 6 at doses 0.1 to 3.0 mg/kg. After ivuxolimab, expanded clones were on average more numerous among CD8+ T cells than among CD4+ T cells. In the 0.1-3.0 mg/kg groups, partial responders were among the patients with the lowest normalized peripheral clonal expansion, particularly in CD8+ T cells. Antigen specificity was not determined for the clonally expanded peripheral T cells.

Genomic DNA was extracted from sorted cells for sequencing of the TCRbeta CDR3 region. The immunoSEQ Assay was used to sequence the TCRbeta CDR3 regions. TCRdb carries this immuneACCESS record with in-frame sequences only. Its versions omit some clonotypes, under half of them owing to an unresolved V gene in the studies checked, with the rest unexplained. The sample data list fewer than 70,000 clones, and over 65% of these were observed just once. The biggest ten clones account for about 3.1% of the sample. The trial excluded patients who had a history of autoimmune disease or who were on systemic immunosuppression. Peripheral blood for TCR sequencing was collected from all dose cohorts at baseline, on cycle 4 day 1, and on cycle 7 day 1. The samples were drawn from a first-in-human, open-label, multicenter phase I dose-escalation trial of ivuxolimab. Adults with locally advanced or metastatic melanoma, renal cell, hepatocellular, or head and neck squamous cell carcinoma were enrolled in the trial. CD4+ and CD8+ T cells were sorted separately from peripheral blood before TCR sequencing.

Unmatched junction bases come to 12, with V trimmed by 4 bases and J by 1 base. The CDR3 runs 18 residues from the cysteine to the phenylalanine. Only CDR3 DNA remains: 54 bases, in frame from the first base. CDR1 and CDR2, looked up from the germline V gene, are ENHRY and SYGVKD. The receptor was isolated from an adult with an advanced solid tumor such as melanoma, head and neck, liver or kidney cancer. Sequencing was performed on CD4+ or CD8+ T cells sorted from blood, taken in a trial of the OX40 agonist ivuxolimab. Recombination linked TRBV10-3 to TRBJ1-4; the junction holds 7 bases that match TRBD1. The CDR3 reads CAISGGTADARTNEKLFF. The nucleotide sequence is TGTGCCATCAGTGGCGGGACAGCGGACGCGAGAACTAATGAAAAACTGTTTTTT.